These 13 T cell receptor beta chains originate from one sample sequenced in a study of CD8+ T cells in alopecia areata. RNA extraction was followed by reverse transcription into cDNA, which acted as the sequencing template. Profiling relied on immunoSEQ multiplex PCR, and the TCRdb table lists in-frame clones only, not all of them. The sample has nearly 200,000 clones, 58% seen once. Treatment meaning: oral pan-JAK inhibitor, 5-10 mg twice daily. This specimen was CD4+ T cells sorted from blood, taken at week 24, from a patient treated with tofacitinib. The receptors were sampled from a human donor with alopecia areata.

The chain employs TRBV28 and TRBJ1-1; D unclear. This CDR3 has 16 amino acids. Deletions cut 4 bases from V and 1 base from J, with 16 bases between. CDR1 is MDHEN, CDR2 SYDVKM, per germline. As DNA, the CDR3 is TGTGCCAGCAGTTCCCGCCTAGGGCTTAAGAACACTGAAGCTTTCTTT. Translated, it gives CASSSRLGLKNTEAFF.

This sequence joins TRBV7-9 and TRBJ2-6, with D uncertain. The CDR3 runs to 16 residues. The germline CDR1 and CDR2 sequences are SEHNR and FQNEAQ (reference sequence). The germline V and J ends were trimmed by 3 bases and 0 bases, with 9 bases remaining between them. This chain's CDR3 is CASSLAVNSGANVLTF. The CDR3 DNA is TGTGCCAGCAGCTTGGCAGTTAACTCTGGGGCCAACGTCCTGACTTTC.

This sequence joins TRBV9 and TRBJ2-7; 9 bases align to TRBD1. CDR1 is SGDLS and CDR2 is YYNGEE in the germline V gene. The V gene end was trimmed by 7 bases and the J gene end by 2 bases; junction bases not matched to a gene: 7. There are 14 residues in the CDR3. CDR3 bases: TGTGCCAGCTCGCGGACAGGGGCCGCCTACGAGCAGTACTTC. Protein: CASSRTGAAYEQYF.

The CDR3 DNA reads as TGTGCCAGCAGCCTGGTCGGACTAGCGGGGGGTACCGGGGAGCTGTTTTTT. Amino acids: CASSLVGLAGGTGELFF. This chain joins TRBV5-4 and TRBJ2-2; 14 bases line up with TRBD2. The germline V gene has CDR1 SGHNT and CDR2 YYREEE (reference sequence). The CDR3 length is 17 residues. V trimming: 4 bases; J trimming: 5 bases; junction bases outside the gene matches: 7.

The chain links TRBV28 to TRBJ2-5; D is possibly TRBD1 (5 bases). Germline V gene data show CDR1 as MDHEN and CDR2 as SYDVKM. The CDR3 sequence is 14 residues long. V lost 3 bases to trimming and J lost 5 bases, with 13 bases between them. CDR3 DNA: TGTGCCAGCAGTTTCCAGGGTAGTGGGGAGACCCAGTACTTC. Encoded protein: CASSFQGSGETQYF.

Only a few counts were recorded for this clone. The chain recombines TRBV11-2 with TRBJ2-4, with a tentative D call TRBD1 (6 bases). CDR3 length: 13 residues. Trimming took off 5 bases at V and 6 bases at J, with 11 bases between the two ends. In germline, CDR1 is SGHAT, CDR2 FQNNGV. The CDR3 loop reads CASSQGQLNIQYF. Written as DNA, the CDR3 is TGTGCCAGCAGCCAAGGACAGCTAAACATTCAGTACTTC.

V usage is TRBV23-1 and J usage is TRBJ2-7; TRBD2 agrees at 8 bases. Being an ORF, TRBV23-1 has a function that is uncertain. Trimming cost V 5 bases and J 6 bases; bases outside gene matches: 6. This CDR3 has 13 residues. DNA for the CDR3: TGCGCCAGCAGTTTCCGGACTAGCTCCGAGCAGTACTTC. Translation: CASSFRTSSEQYF.

The chain carries TRBV14 and TRBJ1-6; D remains ambiguous. CDR3 length equals 14 residues. The V and J ends lost 2 bases and 8 bases respectively, with 10 bases between them. The germline gives CDR1 SGHDN, CDR2 FVKESK. The CDR3 spells CASSQSGTHSPLHF. As DNA, the CDR3 is TGTGCCAGCAGCCAATCGGGTACACATTCACCCCTCCACTTT.

The chain links TRBV7-9 to TRBJ1-5; no firm D call. The V gene lost 1 base and the J gene lost 5 bases, with 3 bases spanning the gap. The CDR3 extends over 12 amino acids. The germline V gene has CDR1 SEHNR and CDR2 FQNEAQ (reference sequence). This chain's CDR3 is CASSLDYQPQHF. The CDR3 nucleotides read TGTGCCAGCAGCTTAGACTATCAGCCCCAGCATTTT. The full variable domain, its missing parts supplied by reference TRBV7-9 and TRBJ1-5, is DTGVSQNPRHKITKRGQNVTFRCDPISEHNRLYWYRQTLGQGPEFLTYFQNEAQLEKSRLLSDRFSAERPKGSFSTLEIQRTEQGDSAMYLCASSLDYQPQHFGDGTRLSIL.

V usage is TRBV2 and J usage is TRBJ2-5; no reliable D call. V gave up 3 bases and J gave up 4 bases, with 18 bases separating them. This CDR3 has 16 amino acids. Germline CDR1 SNHLY, CDR2 FYNNEI. The CDR3 DNA follows: TGTGCCAGCAGTGATAATCCCAGACAAGCGCCAGAGACCCAGTACTTC. This codes for CASSDNPRQAPETQYF.

This clone turned up a few times. The chain has TRBV11-2 and TRBJ2-1; 12 bases agree with TRBD1. This CDR3 comprises 16 residues. Trimming at V came to 7 bases and at J to 6 bases, leaving 10 bases not matched to a gene. Germline-derived CDR1 and CDR2 are SGHAT and FQNNGV. DNA for the CDR3: TGTGCCAGCAAAGGGACAGGGGGCTGGAGTGGCAATGAGCAGTTCTTC. Its translation: CASKGTGGWSGNEQFF.

This clone was recorded once. CDR3 nucleotides: TGCGCCAGCAGCCAAGATGATAGCGGGGGGGCTTCTGGGGCCAACGTCCTGACTTTC. This sequence encodes CASSQDDSGGASGANVLTF. The J gene is TRBJ2-6, the V gene TRBV4-1; 11 nucleotides match TRBD2. CDR3 size: 19 residues. The germline V gene has CDR1 MGHRA and CDR2 YSYEKL. Trimming took 0 bases from V and 1 from J; bases not matched to a gene: 5.

The chain joins TRBV5-1 to TRBJ2-7; the D is unclear. CDR1 is SGHRS, CDR2 YFSETQ, per germline. V lost 0 bases and J lost 4, with 8 bases in between. The CDR3 length is 13 residues. CDR3 loop: CASSLEVGYEQYF. For the CDR3, the DNA is TGCGCCAGCAGCTTGGAAGTAGGGTACGAGCAGTACTTC.